This T cell receptor beta chain emerged from a study of identical twins. Whole-study results and caveats: Fewer insertions marked abundant cord blood beta clonotypes; young adult naive trended weakly, memory not at all. Among beta out-of-frame sequences, excess sharing between twins appeared weaker.

It was template switching that added a universal primer site, and there were unique molecular identifiers on the cDNA. Each CDR3 protein is one row after TCRdb ran MiXCR on the 5' RACE reads. The table records about 100,000 distinct CDR3 sequences, 5.9% of them present only once. CDR3 length: 14 amino acids. Germline CDR1 is KGHSH and CDR2 is LQKENI. V lost 3 bases, J lost 2 bases, and 3 bases stayed unmatched. This clonotype showed up just a few times. Antigen specificity is unknown. This chain links TRBV18 with TRBJ1-1, with TRBD1 matching 7 bases. The sample taken for sequencing was memory T cells sorted from blood. The source is a woman aged 45-60 years in good health. In DNA, the CDR3 is TGTGCCAGCTCACCCCGACAGGGTAACACTGAAGCTTTCTTT. Its protein is CASSPRQGNTEAFF.